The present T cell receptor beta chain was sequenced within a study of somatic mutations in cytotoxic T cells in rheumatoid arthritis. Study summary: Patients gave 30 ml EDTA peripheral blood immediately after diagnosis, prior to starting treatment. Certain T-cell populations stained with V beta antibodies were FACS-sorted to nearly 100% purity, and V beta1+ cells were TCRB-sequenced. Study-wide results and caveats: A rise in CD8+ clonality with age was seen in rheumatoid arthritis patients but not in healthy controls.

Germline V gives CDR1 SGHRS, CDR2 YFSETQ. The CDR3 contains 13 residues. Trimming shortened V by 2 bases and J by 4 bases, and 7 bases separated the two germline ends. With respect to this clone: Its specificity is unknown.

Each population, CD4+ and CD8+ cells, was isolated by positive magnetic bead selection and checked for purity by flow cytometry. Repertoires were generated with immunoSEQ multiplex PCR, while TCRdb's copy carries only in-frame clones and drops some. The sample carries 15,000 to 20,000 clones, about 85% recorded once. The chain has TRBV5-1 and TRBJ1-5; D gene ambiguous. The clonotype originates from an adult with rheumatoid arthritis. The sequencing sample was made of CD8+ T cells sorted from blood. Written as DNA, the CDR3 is TGCGCCAGCAGCTTTGACCGAAATCAGCCCCAGCATTTT. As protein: CASSFDRNQPQHF.